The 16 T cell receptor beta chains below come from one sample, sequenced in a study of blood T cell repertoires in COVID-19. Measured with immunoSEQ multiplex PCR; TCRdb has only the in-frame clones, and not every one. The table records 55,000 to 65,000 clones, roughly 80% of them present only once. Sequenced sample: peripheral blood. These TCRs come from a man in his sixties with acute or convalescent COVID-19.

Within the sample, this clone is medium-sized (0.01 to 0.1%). For the CDR3, the DNA is TGTGCCAGCAGTGAATGGTTCTCGAGTAGCAATGAGCAGTTCTTC. Translating gives CASSEWFSSSNEQFF. This rearrangement joins TRBV25-1 to TRBJ2-1; D is uncertain. Germline CDR1 MGHDK, CDR2 SYGVNS. The CDR3 is made up of 15 amino acids. V lost 1 base and J lost 6, with 13 bases in between.

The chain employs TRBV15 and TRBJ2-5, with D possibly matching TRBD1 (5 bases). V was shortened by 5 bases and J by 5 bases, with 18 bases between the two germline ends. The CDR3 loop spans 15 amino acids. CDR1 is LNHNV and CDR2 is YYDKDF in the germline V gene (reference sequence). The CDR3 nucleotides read TGTGCCACCAGCGTCCCCTTCAGGGCTCCGGAGACCCAGTACTTC. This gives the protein CATSVPFRAPETQYF.

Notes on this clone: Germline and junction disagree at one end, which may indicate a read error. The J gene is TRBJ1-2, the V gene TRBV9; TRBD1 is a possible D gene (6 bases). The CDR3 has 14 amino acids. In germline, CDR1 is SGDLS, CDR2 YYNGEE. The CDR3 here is CASTVGGGDYGYTF. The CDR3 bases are TGTGCCAGCACCGTAGGGGGAGGCGACTATGGCTACACCTTC.

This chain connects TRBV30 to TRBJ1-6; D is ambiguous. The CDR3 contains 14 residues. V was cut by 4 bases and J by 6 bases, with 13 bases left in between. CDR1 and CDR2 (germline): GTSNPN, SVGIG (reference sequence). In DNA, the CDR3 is TGTGCCTGGACTACAGAAGTCACTAATTCACCCCTCCACTTT. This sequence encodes CAWTTEVTNSPLHF.

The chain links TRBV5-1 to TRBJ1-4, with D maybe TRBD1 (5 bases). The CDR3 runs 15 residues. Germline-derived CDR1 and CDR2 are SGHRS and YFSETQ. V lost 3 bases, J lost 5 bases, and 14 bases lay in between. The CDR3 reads CASSSSGPPNEKLFF. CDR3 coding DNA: TGCGCCAGCAGCTCATCAGGGCCCCCGAATGAAAAACTGTTTTTT. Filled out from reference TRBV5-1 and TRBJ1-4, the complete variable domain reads KAGVTQTPRYLIKTRGQQVTLSCSPISGHRSVSWYQQTPGQGLQFLFEYFSETQRNKGNFPGRFSGRQFSNSRSEMNVSTLELGDSALYLCASSSSGPPNEKLFFGSGTQLSVL.

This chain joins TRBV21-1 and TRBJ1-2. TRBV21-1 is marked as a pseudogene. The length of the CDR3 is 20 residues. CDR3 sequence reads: CASTPLEKVPPFPGGYGYTF. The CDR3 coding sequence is TGTGCCAGCACCCCACTAGAAAAGGTGCCCCCCTTCCCCGGCGGCTATGGCTACACCTTC.

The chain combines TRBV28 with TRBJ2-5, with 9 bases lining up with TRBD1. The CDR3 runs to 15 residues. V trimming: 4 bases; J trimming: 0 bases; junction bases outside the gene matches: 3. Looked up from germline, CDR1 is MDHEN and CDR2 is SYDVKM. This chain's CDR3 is CASSSGTGYQETQYF. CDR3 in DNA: TGTGCCAGCAGTTCCGGGACAGGGTACCAAGAGACCCAGTACTTC.

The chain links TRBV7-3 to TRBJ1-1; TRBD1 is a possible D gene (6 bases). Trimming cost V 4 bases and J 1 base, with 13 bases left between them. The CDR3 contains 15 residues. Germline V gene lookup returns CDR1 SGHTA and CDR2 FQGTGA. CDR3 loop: CASSSGGGPNTEAFF. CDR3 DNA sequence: TGTGCCAGCAGCTCCGGCGGGGGGCCGAACACTGAAGCTTTCTTT.

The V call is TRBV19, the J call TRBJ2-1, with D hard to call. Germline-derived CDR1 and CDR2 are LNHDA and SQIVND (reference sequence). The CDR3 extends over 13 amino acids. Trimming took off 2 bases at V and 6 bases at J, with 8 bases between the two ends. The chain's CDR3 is CASSITPGNEQFF. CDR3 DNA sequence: TGTGCCAGTAGTATAACTCCGGGCAATGAGCAGTTCTTC.

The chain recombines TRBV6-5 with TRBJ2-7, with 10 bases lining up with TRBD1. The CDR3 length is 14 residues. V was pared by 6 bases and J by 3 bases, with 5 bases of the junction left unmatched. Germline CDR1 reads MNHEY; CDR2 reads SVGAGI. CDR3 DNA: TGTGCCAGCAGACTCCGGGACAGGGGCTACGAGCAGTACTTC. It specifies CASRLRDRGYEQYF.

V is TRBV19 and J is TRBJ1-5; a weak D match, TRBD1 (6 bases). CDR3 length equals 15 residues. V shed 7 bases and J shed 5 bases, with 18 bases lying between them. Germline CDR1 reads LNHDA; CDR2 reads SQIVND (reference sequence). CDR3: CASKGGGVGHQPQHF. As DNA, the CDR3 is TGTGCCAGTAAGGGGGGAGGGGTTGGTCATCAGCCCCAGCATTTT.

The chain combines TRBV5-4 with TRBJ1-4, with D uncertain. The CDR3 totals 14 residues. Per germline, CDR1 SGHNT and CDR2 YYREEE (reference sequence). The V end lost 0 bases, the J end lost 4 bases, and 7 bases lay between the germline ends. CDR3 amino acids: CASSLDQYNEKLFF. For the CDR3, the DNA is TGTGCCAGCAGCTTGGATCAGTATAATGAAAAACTGTTTTTT.

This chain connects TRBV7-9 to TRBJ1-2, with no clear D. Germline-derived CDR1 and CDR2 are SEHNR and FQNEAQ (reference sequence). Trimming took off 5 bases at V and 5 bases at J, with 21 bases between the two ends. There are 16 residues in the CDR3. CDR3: CASSPPTPFSEYGYTF. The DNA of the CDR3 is TGTGCCAGCAGCCCCCCGACACCGTTTAGCGAATATGGCTACACCTTC. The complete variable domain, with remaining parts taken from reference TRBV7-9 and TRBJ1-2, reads DTGVSQNPRHKITKRGQNVTFRCDPISEHNRLYWYRQTLGQGPEFLTYFQNEAQLEKSRLLSDRFSAERPKGSFSTLEIQRTEQGDSAMYLCASSPPTPFSEYGYTFGSGTRLTVV.

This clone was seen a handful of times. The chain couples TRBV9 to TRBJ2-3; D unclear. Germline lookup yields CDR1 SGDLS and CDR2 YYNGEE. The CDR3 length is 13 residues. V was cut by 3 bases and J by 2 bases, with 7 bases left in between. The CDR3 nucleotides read TGTGCCAGCAGCGGGCAAGTCACAGATACGCAGTATTTT. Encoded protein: CASSGQVTDTQYF.

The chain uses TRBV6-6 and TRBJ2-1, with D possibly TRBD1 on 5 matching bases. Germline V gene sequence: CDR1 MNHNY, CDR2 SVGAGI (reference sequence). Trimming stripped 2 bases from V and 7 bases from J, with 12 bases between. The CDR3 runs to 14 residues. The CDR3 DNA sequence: TGTGCCAGCAGTTACCCCCCCAGGGTAAATGAGCAGTTCTTC. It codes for CASSYPPRVNEQFF.

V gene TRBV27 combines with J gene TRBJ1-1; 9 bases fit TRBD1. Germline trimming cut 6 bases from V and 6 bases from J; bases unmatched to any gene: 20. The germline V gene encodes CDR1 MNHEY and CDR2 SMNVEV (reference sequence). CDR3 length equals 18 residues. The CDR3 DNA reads TGTGCCAGCAGCTCGTGGGTTACAGGGGGCCGGGTCAAGGCTGAAGCTTTCTTT. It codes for CASSSWVTGGRVKAEAFF.